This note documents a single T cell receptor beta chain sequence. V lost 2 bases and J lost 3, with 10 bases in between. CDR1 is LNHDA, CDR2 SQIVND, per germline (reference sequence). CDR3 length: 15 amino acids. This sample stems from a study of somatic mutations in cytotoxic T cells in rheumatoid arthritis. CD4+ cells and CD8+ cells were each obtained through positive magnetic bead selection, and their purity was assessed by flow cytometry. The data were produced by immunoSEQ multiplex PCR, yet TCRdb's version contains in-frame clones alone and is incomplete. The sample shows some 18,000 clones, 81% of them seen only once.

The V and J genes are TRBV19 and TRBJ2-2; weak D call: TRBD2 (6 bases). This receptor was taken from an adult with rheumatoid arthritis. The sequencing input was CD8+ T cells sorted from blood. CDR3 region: CASSIRELHTGELFF. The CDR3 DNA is TGTGCCAGTAGTATACGGGAGCTCCACACCGGGGAGCTGTTTTTT.